Sequencing of this T cell receptor (beta chain) was carried out in a study of CXCR3-negative and CXCR3-positive naive CD8 T cells. Study conclusions and caveats: Comparison of naive CXCR3-negative and CXCR3-positive cells revealed similar TRBV-TRBJ usage, while memory cells differed. Between one naive subset and the other, surface CD5 was comparable, and TCR strength was inferred from TRB CDR3 properties. Diversity proved comparably high across both naive subsets and much lower in memory CD8+ cells.

For this clonotype: Its antigen remains unidentified.

Germline V lookup: CDR1 LGHDT, CDR2 YNNKEL (reference sequence). This CDR3 region has 15 residues. The libraries of TRB cDNA were constructed through 5' RACE using UMI labels. Each CDR3 protein gets one entry in TCRdb, which reprocessed the 5' RACE reads and gives no DNA. The repertoire shows 100,000 to 150,000 distinct CDR3 sequences; the top ten hold approximately 0.29%. This rearrangement joins TRBV3-1 to TRBJ1-1. This TCR came from a human donor in good health. Some clones in this sample may be carry-over from other donors' samples. The specimen was naive CXCR3- CD8+ T cells from blood. The sample's subset: CD45RO-CCR7+CD27+CD95- naive CD8+ T cells lacking CXCR3 (TNR3-). The CDR3 region is CASSQDLAASTEAFF.